The 17 T cell receptor beta chains reported below all come from one sample, sequenced in a study of control samples from healthy donors and cancer patients. Assay: immunoSEQ multiplex PCR; the TCRdb copy retains only in-frame clones and omits some. The sample lists 70,000 to 80,000 clones, 75% to 90% occurring once. The sample was PBMCs. The receptors stem from a woman aged 45-60 years with colorectal cancer.

This clone was picked up one time. The V and J genes are TRBV18 and TRBJ2-2; 8 bases agree with TRBD1. The CDR3 length is 15 residues. The V gene end was trimmed by 6 bases and the J gene end by 3 bases; junction bases not matched to a gene: 6. The germline CDR1 and CDR2 sequences are KGHSH and LQKENI. In DNA, the CDR3 is TGTGCCAGCTCCTACGGACAGGGTGACACCGGGGAGCTGTTTTTT. It is translated as CASSYGQGDTGELFF. Filled out from reference TRBV18 and TRBJ2-2, the complete variable domain reads NAGVMQNPRHLVRRRGQEARLRCSPMKGHSHVYWYRQLPEEGLKFMVYLQKENIIDESGMPKERFSAEFPKEGPSILRIQQVVRGDSAAYFCASSYGQGDTGELFFGEGSRLTVL.

The V gene is TRBV5-1, the J gene TRBJ2-5, with TRBD2 as a possible D gene (6 bases). The V gene lost 2 bases and the J gene lost 5 bases, with 16 bases spanning the gap. The germline CDR1 and CDR2 sequences are SGHRS and YFSETQ. This CDR3 region has 15 residues. The CDR3 spells CASSLPGRERETQYF. As DNA, the CDR3 is TGCGCCAGCAGCTTACCCGGGAGAGAAAGGGAGACCCAGTACTTC.

V usage is TRBV14 and J usage is TRBJ1-1; D not certain. V gave up 4 bases and J gave up 3 bases, with 9 bases separating them. This CDR3 has 13 amino acids. Germline CDR1 and CDR2: SGHDN and FVKESK. Here the CDR3 DNA reads TGTGCCAGCAGCCCCAACACGGACACTGAAGCTTTCTTT. It is translated as CASSPNTDTEAFF.

Of note for this clone: The junction differs from germline at one of its ends, possibly a read error. V is TRBV28 and J is TRBJ1-3; D unclear. CDR3 length: 11 residues. Germline V gene lookup returns CDR1 MDHEN and CDR2 SYDVKM. The CDR3 coding sequence is TGTGCCAGCAGAAGTGGAAAGACCATATATTTT. Translation gives CASRSGKTIYF. Combining the CDR3 with reference TRBV28 and TRBJ1-3 gives the whole variable domain DVKVTQSSRYLVKRTGEKVFLECVQDMDHENMFWYRQDPGLGLRLIYFSYDVKMKEKGDIPEGYSVSREKKERFSLILESASTNQTSMYLCASRSGKTIYFGEGSWLTVV.

The chain couples TRBV2 to TRBJ1-1; D is unresolved. The V gene lost 7 bases and the J gene lost 1 base, with 7 bases spanning the gap. The CDR3 extends over 12 amino acids. The V gene's germline CDR1 is SNHLY and CDR2 FYNNEI. Here the CDR3 reads CASKPTNTEAFF. Here the CDR3 DNA reads TGTGCCAGCAAACCCACGAACACTGAAGCTTTCTTT.

CDR3 amino acids: CASSPARVWQPQHF. The CDR3 region has the DNA TGTGCCAGCAGCCCCGCGAGGGTCTGGCAGCCCCAGCATTTT. The V gene is TRBV7-8, the J gene TRBJ1-5; unclear D gene. The V end lost 5 bases, the J end lost 7 bases, and 15 bases lay between the germline ends. CDR1 is SGHVS and CDR2 is FQNEAQ in the germline V gene. CDR3 size: 14 residues.

The sample holds one count of this clone. This chain links TRBV7-2 with TRBJ1-3, with D uncertain. CDR1 SGHTA and CDR2 FQGNSA come from the germline V gene. The CDR3 has 13 residues. V was pared by 6 bases and J by 2 bases, with 8 bases between. CDR3 coding DNA: TGTGCCAGCAGTCCCCTCACTGGAAACACCATATATTTT. It encodes CASSPLTGNTIYF. The whole variable domain, remainder taken from reference TRBV7-2 and TRBJ1-3, is GAGVSQSPSNKVTEKGKDVELRCDPISGHTALYWYRQSLGQGLEFLIYFQGNSAPDKSGLPSDRFSAERTGGSVSTLTIQRTQQEDSAVYLCASSPLTGNTIYFGEGSWLTVV.

This chain uses TRBV7-9 with TRBJ2-1; D gene uncertain. The ends were cut back, 5 bases at V and 6 bases at J, with 8 bases in the middle. In germline, CDR1 is SEHNR, CDR2 FQNEAQ (reference sequence). The CDR3 is 12 residues long. The chain's CDR3 is CASSPALNEQFF. The CDR3 region has the DNA TGTGCCAGCAGCCCGGCCCTCAATGAGCAGTTCTTC.

The CDR3 DNA is TGTGCCAGCAGCTTACACGACAGGGAGGTAGTTCGAAACAATCAGCCCCAGCATTTT. Translation: CASSLHDREVVRNNQPQHF. The genes are TRBV6-2 or TRBV6-3 and TRBJ1-5, with 7 positions matching TRBD1. CDR1 is MNHEY, CDR2 SVGEGT, per germline. The V gene end was trimmed by 6 bases and the J gene end by 3 bases; junction bases not matched to a gene: 20. CDR3 length: 19 residues.

The rearrangement links TRBV6-5 to TRBJ2-1, with D possibly TRBD1 on 5 matching bases. V lost 4 bases, J lost 2 bases, and 12 bases lay in between. This CDR3 is built from 15 residues. Germline CDR1 reads MNHEY; CDR2 reads SVGAGI. The DNA for the CDR3 is TGTGCCAGCAGTTTCCAGGGTAGGACCTACAATGAGCAGTTCTTC. Its translation is CASSFQGRTYNEQFF.

The chain joins TRBV6-1 to TRBJ1-5; 8 nucleotides agree with TRBD1. CDR3 length: 17 amino acids. Germline CDR1 is MNHNS and CDR2 is SASEGT. J lost 3 bases, V lost 0 bases, and 7 bases had no gene match. CDR3 sequence reads: CASSEAGDRRVNQPQHF. As DNA, the CDR3 is TGTGCCAGCAGTGAAGCAGGGGACAGGAGGGTCAATCAGCCCCAGCATTTT.

The J gene is TRBJ2-6, the V gene TRBV5-1; D gene uncertain. V was cut by 4 bases and J by 0 bases, with 8 bases left in between. Germline V gene lookup returns CDR1 SGHRS and CDR2 YFSETQ. The CDR3 length is 15 residues. The CDR3 sequence: CASSRDNSGANVLTF. Here the CDR3 DNA reads TGCGCCAGCAGCCGCGATAACTCTGGGGCCAACGTCCTGACTTTC.

CDR3 loop: CASSVRAAGELFF. CDR3 nucleotide sequence: TGTGCCAGCAGCGTACGTGCGGCCGGGGAGCTGTTTTTT. This rearrangement joins TRBV9 to TRBJ2-2; D call uncertain. The CDR3 sequence is 13 residues long. V was pared by 1 base and J by 6 bases, with 7 bases between. The V gene's germline CDR1 is SGDLS and CDR2 YYNGEE.

CDR3 sequence: CASSSRRGQNEKYV. CDR3 bases: TGTGCCAGCAGTTCGAGGAGGGGGCAGAATGAGAAGTACGTC. The chain employs TRBV28 and TRBJ2-7, with D possibly TRBD1 on 7 matching bases. In germline, CDR1 is MDHEN, CDR2 SYDVKM. CDR3 length equals 14 residues. V was cut by 4 bases and J by 11 bases, with 21 bases left in between.

V is TRBV5-1 and J is TRBJ2-3; the D gene is possibly TRBD1 (6 bases). Trimming took off 4 bases at V and 6 bases at J, with 18 bases between the two ends. CDR1 and CDR2 from the germline V gene are SGHRS and YFSETQ. This CDR3 has 15 amino acids. The CDR3 loop is CASSVLTGTQDTQYF. The DNA of the CDR3 is TGCGCCAGCAGCGTTTTGACAGGTACTCAGGATACGCAGTATTTT.

The chain couples TRBV5-6 to TRBJ1-2; no reliable D call. Germline CDR1 is SGHDT and CDR2 is YYEEEE. The CDR3 extends over 13 amino acids. Trimming stripped 1 base from V and 6 bases from J, with 10 bases between. CDR3: CASSLRNMDGYTF. CDR3 DNA sequence: TGTGCCAGCAGCTTGCGGAATATGGATGGCTACACCTTC.

The chain joins TRBV12-3 or TRBV12-4 to TRBJ1-1; D remains ambiguous. The CDR3 is 13 amino acids. V gave up 5 bases and J gave up 7 bases, with 14 bases separating them. The CDR3 protein is CASSPGPYLEAFF. CDR3 nucleotide sequence: TGTGCCAGCAGTCCCGGGCCTTACCTTGAAGCTTTCTTT.